This T cell receptor (beta chain) is from a study of shared clonotypes between healthy human individuals. Template for every sorted-subset replicate PCR totaled about 0.2 ug DNA, around 32,000 T cell genomes. Sequencing used immunoSEQ multiplex PCR; TCRdb keeps in-frame clones, though not all of them. The data show roughly 2.2 million clones, with 85% to 95% seen just once and approximately 0.41% held by the top ten. The V end lost 8 bases, the J end lost 9 bases, and 18 bases lay between the germline ends. Germline assignment: CDR1 MNHEY and CDR2 SVGAGI. There are 13 residues in the CDR3. This TCR derives from a man younger than 35 in good health. Some clones in this sample may be carry-over from other donors' samples. The chain joins TRBV6-5 to TRBJ2-3; D is uncertain. The sequenced material came from naive CD4+ T cells from PBMCs. Regarding subset: CD45RA+ positively selected. CDR3 bases: TGTGCCAGCTCCGCCCATCGTCGAGAAACGCAGTATTTT. It codes for CASSAHRRETQYF.